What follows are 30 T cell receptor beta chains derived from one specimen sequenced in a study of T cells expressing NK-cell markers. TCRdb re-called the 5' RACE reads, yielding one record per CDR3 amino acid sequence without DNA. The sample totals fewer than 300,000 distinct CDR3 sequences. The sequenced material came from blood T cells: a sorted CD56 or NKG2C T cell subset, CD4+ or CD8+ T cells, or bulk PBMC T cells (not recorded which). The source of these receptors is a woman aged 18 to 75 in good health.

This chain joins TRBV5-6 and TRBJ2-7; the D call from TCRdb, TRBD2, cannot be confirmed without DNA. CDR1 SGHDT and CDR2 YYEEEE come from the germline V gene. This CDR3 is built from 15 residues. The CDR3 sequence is CASTRTSATSYEQYF. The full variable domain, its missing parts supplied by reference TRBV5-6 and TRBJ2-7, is DAGVTQSPTHLIKTRGQQVTLRCSPKSGHDTVSWYQQALGQGPQFIFQYYEEEERQRGNFPDRFSGHQFPNYSSELNVNALLLGDSALYLCASTRTSATSYEQYFGPGTRLTVT.

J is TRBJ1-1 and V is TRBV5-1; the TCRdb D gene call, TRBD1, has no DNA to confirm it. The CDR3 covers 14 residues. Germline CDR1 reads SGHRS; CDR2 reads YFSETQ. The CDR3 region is CASSQDTVNTEVFF. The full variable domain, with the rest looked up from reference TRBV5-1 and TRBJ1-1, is KAGVTQTPRYLIKTRGQQVTLSCSPISGHRSVSWYQQTPGQGLQFLFEYFSETQRNKGNFPGRFSGRQFSNSRSEMNVSTLELGDSALYLCASSQDTVNTEVFFGQGTRLTVV.

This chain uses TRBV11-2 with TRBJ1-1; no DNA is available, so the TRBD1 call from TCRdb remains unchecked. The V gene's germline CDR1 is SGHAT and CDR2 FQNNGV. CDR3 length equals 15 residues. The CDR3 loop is CASSANRGMNTEAFF.

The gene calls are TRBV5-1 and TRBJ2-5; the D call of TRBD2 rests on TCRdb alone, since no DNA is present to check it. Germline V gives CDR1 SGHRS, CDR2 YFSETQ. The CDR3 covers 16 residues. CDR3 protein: CASSFGDLIVGETQYF.

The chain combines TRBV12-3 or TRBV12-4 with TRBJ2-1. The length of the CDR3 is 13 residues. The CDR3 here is CASSLATYNEQFF.

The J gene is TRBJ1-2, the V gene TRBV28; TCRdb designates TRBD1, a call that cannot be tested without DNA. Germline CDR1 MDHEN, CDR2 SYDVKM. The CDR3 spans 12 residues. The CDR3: CASSSSRDGYTF.

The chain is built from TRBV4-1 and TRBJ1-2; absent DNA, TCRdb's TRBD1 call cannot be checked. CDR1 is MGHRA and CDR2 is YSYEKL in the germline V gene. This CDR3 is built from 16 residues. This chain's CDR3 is CASSQGVLPGRYGYTF.

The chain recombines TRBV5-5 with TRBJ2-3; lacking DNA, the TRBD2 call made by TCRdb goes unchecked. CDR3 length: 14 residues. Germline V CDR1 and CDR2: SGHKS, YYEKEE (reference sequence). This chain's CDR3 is CASRDERVPDTQYF.

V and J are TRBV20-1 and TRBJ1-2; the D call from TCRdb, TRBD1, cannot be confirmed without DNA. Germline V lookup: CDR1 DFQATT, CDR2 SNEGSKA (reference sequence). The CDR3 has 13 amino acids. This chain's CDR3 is CSAQGGGFYGYTF.

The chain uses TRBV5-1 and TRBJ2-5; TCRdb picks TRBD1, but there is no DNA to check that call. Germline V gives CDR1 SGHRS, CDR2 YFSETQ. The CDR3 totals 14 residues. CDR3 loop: CASSPGQGKETQYF.

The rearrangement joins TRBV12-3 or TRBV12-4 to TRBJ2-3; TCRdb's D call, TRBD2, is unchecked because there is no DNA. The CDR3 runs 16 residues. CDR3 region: CASTSGRGKGADTQYF.

CDR3 sequence: CASSPQGAVTEAFF. The chain employs TRBV12-3 or TRBV12-4 and TRBJ1-1; without DNA, the TCRdb call of TRBD1 cannot be checked. CDR3 size: 14 residues.

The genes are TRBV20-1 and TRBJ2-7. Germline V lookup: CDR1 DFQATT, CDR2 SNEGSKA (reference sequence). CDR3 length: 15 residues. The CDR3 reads CSGEGSRLASNEQYF.

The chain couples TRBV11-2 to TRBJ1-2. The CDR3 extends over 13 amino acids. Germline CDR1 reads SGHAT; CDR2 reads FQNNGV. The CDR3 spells CASSFIVSHGYTF. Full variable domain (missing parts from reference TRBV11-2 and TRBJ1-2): EAGVAQSPRYKIIEKRQSVAFWCNPISGHATLYWYQQILGQGPKLLIQFQNNGVVDDSQLPKDRFSAERLKGVDSTLKIQPAKLEDSAVYLCASSFIVSHGYTFGSGTRLTVV.

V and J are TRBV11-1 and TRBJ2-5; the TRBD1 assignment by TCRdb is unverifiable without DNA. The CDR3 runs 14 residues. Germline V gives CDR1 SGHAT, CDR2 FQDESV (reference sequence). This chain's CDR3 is CASSSGQEQETQYF.

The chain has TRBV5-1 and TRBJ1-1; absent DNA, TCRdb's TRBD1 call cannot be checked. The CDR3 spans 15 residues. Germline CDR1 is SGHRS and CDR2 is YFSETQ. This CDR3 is CASSLGVRANTEAFF.

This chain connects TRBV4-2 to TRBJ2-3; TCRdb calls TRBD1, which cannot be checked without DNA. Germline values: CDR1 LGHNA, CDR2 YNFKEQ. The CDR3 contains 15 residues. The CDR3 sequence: CASSQGPRTTDTQYF.

CDR3 region: CASSLGDKHYGYTF. The genes are TRBV28 and TRBJ1-2. Germline CDR1 and CDR2: MDHEN and SYDVKM. CDR3 length: 14 residues.

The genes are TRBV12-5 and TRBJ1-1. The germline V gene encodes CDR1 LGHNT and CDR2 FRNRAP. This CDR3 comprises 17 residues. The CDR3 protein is CASGALGGESMNTEAFF.

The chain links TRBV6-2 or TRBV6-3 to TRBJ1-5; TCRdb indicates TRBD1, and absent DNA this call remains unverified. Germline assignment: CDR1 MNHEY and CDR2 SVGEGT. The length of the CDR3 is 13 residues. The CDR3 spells CASRRRENQPQHF.

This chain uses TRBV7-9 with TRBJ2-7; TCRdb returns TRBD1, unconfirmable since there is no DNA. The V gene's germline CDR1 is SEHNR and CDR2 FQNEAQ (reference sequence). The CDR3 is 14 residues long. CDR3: CASRKTGTSYEQYF.

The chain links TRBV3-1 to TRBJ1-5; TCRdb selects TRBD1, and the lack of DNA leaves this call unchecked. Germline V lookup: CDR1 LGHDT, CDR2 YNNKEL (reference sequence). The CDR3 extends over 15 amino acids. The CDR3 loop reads CASSFRGTSSQPQHF.

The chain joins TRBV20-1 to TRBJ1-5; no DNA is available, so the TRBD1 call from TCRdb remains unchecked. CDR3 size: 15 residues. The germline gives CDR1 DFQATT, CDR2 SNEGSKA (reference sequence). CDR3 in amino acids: CSARGQGTRDQPQHF.

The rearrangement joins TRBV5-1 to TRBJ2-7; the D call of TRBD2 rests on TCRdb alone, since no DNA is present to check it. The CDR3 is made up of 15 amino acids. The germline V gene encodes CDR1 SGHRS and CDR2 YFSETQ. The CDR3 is CASSPLAGGTYEQYF.

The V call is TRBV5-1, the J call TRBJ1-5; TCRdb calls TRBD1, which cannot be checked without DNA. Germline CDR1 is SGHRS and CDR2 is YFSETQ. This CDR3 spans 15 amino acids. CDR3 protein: CASSLAGGWYQPQHF.

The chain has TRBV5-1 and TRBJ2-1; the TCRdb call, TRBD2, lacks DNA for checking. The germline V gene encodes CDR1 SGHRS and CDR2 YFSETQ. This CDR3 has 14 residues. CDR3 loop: CASMEVGSGNEQFF.

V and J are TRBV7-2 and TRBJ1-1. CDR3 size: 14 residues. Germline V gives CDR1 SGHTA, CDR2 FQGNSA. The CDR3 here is CASSLEPANTEAFF.

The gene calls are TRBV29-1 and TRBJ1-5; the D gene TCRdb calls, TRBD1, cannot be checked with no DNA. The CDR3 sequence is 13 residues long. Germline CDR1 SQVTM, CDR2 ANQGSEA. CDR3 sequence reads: CSVAPMRGQPQHF.

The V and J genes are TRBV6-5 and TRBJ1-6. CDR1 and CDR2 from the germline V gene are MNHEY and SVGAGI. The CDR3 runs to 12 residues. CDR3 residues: CASSYLGSPLHF.

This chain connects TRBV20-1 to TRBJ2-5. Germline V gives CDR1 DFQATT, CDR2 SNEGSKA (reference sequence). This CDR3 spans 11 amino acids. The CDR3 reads CSTPNQETQYF.